The 10 T cell receptor beta chains given below trace back to one sample, sequenced in a study of beta chain features in type 1 diabetes. These TCRs are of unknown antigen specificity. General study results and limits: Among all four CD4+ subsets, Type 1 diabetes patients had TCRB CDR3s that were moderately but significantly shorter.

Every isolated RNA sample was fully reverse transcribed, so sequencing captured expressed TCRB transcripts. The repertoire was sequenced with immunoSEQ multiplex PCR; TCRdb's copy has only in-frame clones and lacks some. The sample shows 300,000 to 400,000 clones, roughly 8.8% of them seen only once. Sequencing was performed on central memory CD4+ T cells from blood. The source of these receptors is a man between 25 and 39 years old with type 1 diabetes.

The chain employs TRBV27 and TRBJ1-1; D is possibly TRBD1 (5 bases). Trimming stripped 4 bases from V and 4 bases from J, with 16 bases between. This CDR3 is 15 amino acids long. CDR1 and CDR2 from the germline V gene are MNHEY and SMNVEV (reference sequence). DNA of the CDR3: TGTGCCAGCAGTTCCTCTTCAGGGCGGTTCACTGAAGCTTTCTTT. It translates to CASSSSSGRFTEAFF.

This clone was picked up a small number of times. CDR3 protein: CASSLGTALWANVLTF. The CDR3 nucleotides are TGTGCCAGCAGTCTAGGGACTGCTTTATGGGCCAACGTCCTGACTTTC. V and J are TRBV28 and TRBJ2-6, with D possibly being TRBD2 (6 bases). Germline V gene data show CDR1 as MDHEN and CDR2 as SYDVKM. This CDR3 is 16 amino acids long. Between the trimmed V and J ends, which lost 5 bases and 5 bases, there was a span of 16 bases.

This clone occurred many times. This sequence joins TRBV10-3 and TRBJ1-1, with TRBD1 matching over 9 bases. CDR1 and CDR2 from the germline V gene are ENHRY and SYGVKD. Germline trimming cut 5 bases from V and 5 bases from J; bases unmatched to any gene: 9. The CDR3 length is 15 residues. The chain's CDR3 is CAISRGTGRGTEAFF. CDR3 in DNA: TGTGCCATCAGTCGCGGGACAGGGAGGGGAACTGAAGCTTTCTTT.

This chain connects TRBV15 to TRBJ2-7; 8 bases map to TRBD1. The CDR3 contains 18 residues. J gave up 3 bases and V 0 bases, and 13 bases lay outside the gene matches. CDR1 and CDR2 (germline): LNHNV, YYDKDF (reference sequence). The CDR3 loop reads CATSRDPSAGQVYYEQYF. CDR3 bases: TGTGCCACCAGCAGAGATCCCTCCGCGGGACAGGTTTACTACGAGCAGTACTTC.

The chain joins TRBV28 to TRBJ2-3; TRBD1 aligns across 9 bases. J lost 5 bases, V lost 6 bases, and 12 bases had no gene match. Germline CDR1 is MDHEN and CDR2 is SYDVKM. This CDR3 comprises 16 residues. CDR3 coding DNA: TGTGCCAGCAGCCCCATCGGGACAGGGATGCAAGATACGCAGTATTTT. Its protein product is CASSPIGTGMQDTQYF.

This clone was observed at least ten times. This chain links TRBV2 with TRBJ2-5, with 10 bases matching TRBD2. CDR3 length: 14 residues. Germline values: CDR1 SNHLY, CDR2 FYNNEI. V trimming: 2 bases; J trimming: 10 bases; junction bases outside the gene matches: 7. The CDR3 sequence: CASSETLAGEGQYF. The CDR3 DNA reads as TGTGCCAGCAGTGAAACGCTAGCGGGGGAGGGCCAGTACTTC.

This clone was detected a few times. The V gene is TRBV9, the J gene TRBJ2-7, with D tentatively TRBD2 (6 bases). CDR3 length equals 14 residues. Germline values: CDR1 SGDLS, CDR2 YYNGEE. The ends were cut back, 4 bases at V and 3 bases at J, with 14 bases in the middle. CDR3 residues: CASSPRAAGYEQYF. The DNA for the CDR3 is TGTGCCAGCAGCCCACGGGCAGCGGGCTACGAGCAGTACTTC.

Ten or more counts support this clone. The chain links TRBV21-1 to TRBJ2-3; no DNA check was done on the table's D call, TRBD1. TRBV21-1 is labeled a pseudogene. The CDR3 totals 13 residues. CDR3 nucleotides: TGTGCCAGCAGCAAAGTGGGTGGGCATACGCAGTATTTT. Amino acid sequence: CASSKVGGHTQYF.

This chain links TRBV9 with TRBJ2-3, with TRBD1 matching over 7 bases. Per the germline V gene, CDR1 is SGDLS and CDR2 is YYNGEE. Trimming took 0 bases from V and 6 from J; bases not matched to a gene: 4. This CDR3 contains 14 residues. This chain's CDR3 is CASSVGQGRDTQYF. CDR3 DNA: TGTGCCAGCAGCGTAGGACAGGGTAGGGATACGCAGTATTTT.

This sequence joins TRBV5-5 and TRBJ2-5; D might be TRBD2 (6 bases). The CDR3 totals 13 residues. Germline V gene lookup returns CDR1 SGHKS and CDR2 YYEKEE (reference sequence). Trimming stripped 0 bases from V and 7 bases from J, with 10 bases between. The DNA for the CDR3 is TGTGCCAGCAGCTTGGGGACTATTGTGACCCAGTACTTC. Its translation: CASSLGTIVTQYF.